This T cell receptor beta chain is from a study of OX40 agonist ivuxolimab in advanced cancers. Study details: Three patients had partial responses: one hepatocellular carcinoma, two cutaneous melanoma. Study-level findings and limits: Nonresponders, in some cases, also had low normalized T-cell clonal expansion. At 0.1 to 3.0 mg/kg and by week 6, clonal expansion occurred in CD4+ and CD8+ blood T cells.

The CDR3 runs to 14 residues. Germline values: CDR1 LGHNA, CDR2 YNFKEQ. The V end lost 4 bases, the J end lost 2 bases, and 11 bases lay between the germline ends. Sequencing was performed with immunoSEQ multiplex PCR; in TCRdb, only in-frame clones are kept and a portion is missing. The sample has about 80,000 clones; around nine tenths are singletons. Comment on this clone: Its cognate antigen is unknown.

This material consisted of CD4+ or CD8+ T cells sorted from blood, taken in a trial of the OX40 agonist ivuxolimab. The TCR sequence derives from an adult with an advanced solid tumor such as melanoma, head and neck, liver or kidney cancer. The chain combines TRBV4-2 with TRBJ1-1; no reliable D call. The CDR3 is CASSPAGFNTEAFF. The CDR3 DNA is TGTGCCAGCAGCCCAGCCGGCTTTAACACTGAAGCTTTCTTT.